The rows below give T cell receptor beta chains drawn from one sample of a study of blood T cell repertoires in COVID-19. Some clones are missing from TCRdb's copy, which holds only in-frame ones; the method was immunoSEQ multiplex PCR. The sample records more than 95,000 clones, around 90% being singletons. What was sequenced was peripheral blood. These receptors were collected from a human donor in a cohort sampled during active COVID-19. Both conserved end residues are part of each CDR3.

j_call v_call cdr3_aa
TRBJ1-2 TRBV9 CASSAEGGEGGGYTF
TRBJ2-5 TRBV19 CASSITTSGQETQYF
TRBJ2-5 TRBV21-1 CASSKFSGRLQETQYF
TRBJ1-6 TRBV9 CASSVGGSSYNSPLHF
TRBJ2-7 TRBV4-1 CASSQLWQGEQEQYF
TRBJ2-5 TRBV4-3 CASSQRSEETQYF
TRBJ2-5 TRBV18 CASSRSVAGARNPETQYF
TRBJ1-2 TRBV6-5 CASSSTGIHGYTF
TRBJ1-5 TRBV19 CASIQGHNQPQHF
TRBJ2-3 TRBV7-2 CASSLLRGFTDTQYF
TRBJ2-7 TRBV4-3 CASSQATSAPGQGSPYEQYF
TRBJ1-6 TRBV2 CASTPEVLDSPLHF